The 28 T cell receptor beta chains in this list originate from one sample, sequenced in a study of T cell responses to AZD1222 COVID-19 vaccine. Sequencing used immunoSEQ multiplex PCR; TCRdb keeps in-frame clones, though not all of them. The sample shows roughly 150,000 clones, roughly 91% of them seen only once. The starting material was peripheral blood, obtained 28 days after the second AZD1222 dose. The receptors stem from an adult who received the AZD1222 COVID-19 vaccine.

This sequence joins TRBV5-1 and TRBJ2-1; 10 nucleotides match TRBD2. CDR1 is SGHRS, CDR2 YFSETQ, per germline. This CDR3 comprises 12 residues. Germline trimming cut 7 bases from V and 7 bases from J; bases unmatched to any gene: 2. CDR3 DNA: TGCGCCAGCGCTAGCGGGAGTAATGAGCAGTTCTTC. It yields the protein CASASGSNEQFF.

V is TRBV12-3 or TRBV12-4 and J is TRBJ2-7; D is undetermined. The CDR3 length is 13 residues. Trimming left V 2 bases short and J 2 bases short, with 7 bases between. The CDR3 DNA is TGTGCCAGCAGTTTACCCCCCACCTACGAGCAGTACTTC. Protein: CASSLPPTYEQYF.

J is TRBJ1-6 and V is TRBV5-6, with unresolved D. This CDR3 region has 14 residues. Trimming pared 4 bases from V and 6 bases from J, leaving 11 bases between. Germline V lookup: CDR1 SGHDT, CDR2 YYEEEE. Here the CDR3 reads CASSPGTVNSPLHF. The CDR3 coding sequence is TGTGCCAGCAGCCCCGGCACGGTTAATTCACCCCTCCACTTT.

V is TRBV5-1 and J is TRBJ1-4, with TRBD1 matching 7 bases. From germline, CDR1 is SGHRS and CDR2 YFSETQ. This CDR3 has 14 residues. The ends lost 7 bases at V and 4 bases at J; junction bases unmatched: 7. The CDR3, as DNA: TGCGCCAGCGCCCCGGGACAGATTAATGAAAAACTGTTTTTT. Translated, it gives CASAPGQINEKLFF.

The V gene is TRBV28, the J gene TRBJ1-2; D uncertain. The CDR3 is 13 amino acids. Trimming removed 6 bases from V and 3 bases from J, with 11 bases in between. The germline V gene encodes CDR1 MDHEN and CDR2 SYDVKM. DNA of the CDR3: TGTGCCAGCAGAAGCGGTGGGCACTATGGCTACACCTTC. As protein: CASRSGGHYGYTF.

CDR3 bases: TGCGCCAGCAGCTTTGGGGCTAACTATGGCTACACCTTC. The encoded protein is CASSFGANYGYTF. The J gene is TRBJ1-2, the V gene TRBV5-1; no clear D. The CDR3 contains 13 residues. The V gene's germline CDR1 is SGHRS and CDR2 YFSETQ. Trimming shortened V by 2 bases and J by 0 bases, and 5 bases separated the two germline ends.

CDR3 bases: TGTGCCACCAGTGCTGGACAGGGGTCCTACGAGCAGTACTTC. It specifies CATSAGQGSYEQYF. This chain joins TRBV24-1 and TRBJ2-7, with 9 bases identical to TRBD1. This CDR3 region has 14 residues. V dropped 5 bases and J dropped 1; count of bases not matched to a gene: 2. CDR1 and CDR2 from the germline V gene are KGHDR and SFDVKD.

V gene TRBV5-1 combines with J gene TRBJ1-5; TRBD1 agrees at 7 bases. The germline V gene has CDR1 SGHRS and CDR2 YFSETQ. CDR3 size: 15 residues. J was trimmed by 3 bases and V by 1 base; bases with no gene match: 4. Here the CDR3 DNA reads TGCGCCAGCAGCTTGACAGGGGAGGACAATCAGCCCCAGCATTTT. This gives the protein CASSLTGEDNQPQHF.

The gene calls are TRBV7-9 and TRBJ2-4, with 9 bases fitting TRBD1. J gave up 6 bases and V 5 bases, and 5 bases lay outside the gene matches. CDR3 length equals 14 residues. CDR1 is SEHNR and CDR2 is FQNEAQ in the germline V gene (reference sequence). The CDR3 region has the DNA TGTGCCAGCAGCGGGACAGGGAGGGGAAACATTCAGTACTTC. Translated, it gives CASSGTGRGNIQYF.

This clone was found once. This chain connects TRBV6-2 or TRBV6-3 to TRBJ2-7; TRBD1 agrees at 8 bases. V dropped 6 bases and J dropped 2; count of bases not matched to a gene: 9. The germline V gene has CDR1 MNHEY and CDR2 SVGEGT. CDR3 length: 15 amino acids. The DNA of the CDR3 is TGTGCCAGCAGCCGCGGACAGGGCGCGACCTACGAGCAGTACTTC. Amino acid sequence: CASSRGQGATYEQYF.

This sequence joins TRBV18 and TRBJ1-3; the D is unclear. CDR1 is KGHSH and CDR2 is LQKENI in the germline V gene. This CDR3 comprises 15 residues. The V gene lost 6 bases and the J gene lost 0 bases, with 12 bases spanning the gap. CDR3 coding DNA: TGTGCCAGCTCCCTTGGAGCGGGCTCTGGAAACACCATATATTTT. Translation gives CASSLGAGSGNTIYF.

This rearrangement joins TRBV18 to TRBJ1-4; D possibly corresponds to TRBD1 (5 bases). CDR1 and CDR2 from the germline V gene are KGHSH and LQKENI. The CDR3 contains 19 residues. Trimming pared 5 bases from V and 0 bases from J, leaving 22 bases between. Here the CDR3 DNA reads TGTGCCAGCTCAGCCACATTCCGTGGGGCCGAAGCAACTAATGAAAAACTGTTTTTT. It codes for CASSATFRGAEATNEKLFF.

The chain has TRBV5-1 and TRBJ2-1, with 9 bases fitting TRBD2. After removal of 3 bases from V and 7 bases from J, the junction contained 14 bases not matched to a gene. The CDR3 is 17 amino acids. CDR1 is SGHRS and CDR2 is YFSETQ in the germline V gene. CDR3 protein: CASSSGLNSGSGNEQFF. The DNA of the CDR3 is TGCGCCAGCAGCTCCGGCCTAAATAGCGGGAGTGGGAATGAGCAGTTCTTC. The entire variable domain, with the rest obtained from reference TRBV5-1 and TRBJ2-1, is as follows: KAGVTQTPRYLIKTRGQQVTLSCSPISGHRSVSWYQQTPGQGLQFLFEYFSETQRNKGNFPGRFSGRQFSNSRSEMNVSTLELGDSALYLCASSSGLNSGSGNEQFFGPGTRLTVL.

The CDR3 DNA reads as TGTGCCAGCAGCCAAGAAATCGTTGGCACAGATACGCAGTATTTT. As protein: CASSQEIVGTDTQYF. The chain links TRBV3-1 (or the pseudogene TRBV3-2) to TRBJ2-3; no definite D call. Trimming cost V 0 bases and J 1 base, with 8 bases left between them. Germline CDR1 is LGHDT and CDR2 is YNNKEL (reference sequence). The CDR3 totals 15 residues.

The CDR3 loop reads CASSMTYSGPLKSSYNEQFF. The CDR3 DNA follows: TGTGCCAGCAGCATGACGTATAGCGGGCCACTCAAAAGCTCCTACAATGAGCAGTTCTTC. The genes are TRBV9 and TRBJ2-1, with 7 bases aligning to TRBD2. This CDR3 region has 20 residues. V trimming: 4 bases; J trimming: 0 bases; junction bases outside the gene matches: 19. Germline CDR1 is SGDLS and CDR2 is YYNGEE.

The V and J genes are TRBV27 and TRBJ1-5; the D gene is possibly TRBD1 (6 bases). V gave up 7 bases and J gave up 5 bases, with 18 bases separating them. The CDR3 consists of 15 residues. CDR1 and CDR2 from the germline V gene are MNHEY and SMNVEV (reference sequence). The CDR3 nucleotides are TGTGCCAGCATGCTACAGGGCTTAGGGGATCAGCCCCAGCATTTT. Amino acid sequence: CASMLQGLGDQPQHF.

The rearrangement uses TRBV20-1 and TRBJ1-2; tentatively, D is TRBD1 (5 bases). Trimming pared 4 bases from V and 8 bases from J, leaving 11 bases between. This CDR3 comprises 11 residues. Germline V CDR1 and CDR2: DFQATT, SNEGSKA (reference sequence). CDR3 in DNA: TGCAGTGCTATCAGGGACCCCGGCTACACCTTC. Encoded protein: CSAIRDPGYTF.

V usage is TRBV19 and J usage is TRBJ1-6; a weak D match, TRBD1 (6 bases). This CDR3 has 15 residues. The V end was cut by 5 bases, the J end by 7 bases, with 15 bases between. Per germline, CDR1 LNHDA and CDR2 SQIVND (reference sequence). The CDR3: CASSQQGIKNSPLHF. The CDR3 nucleotides read TGTGCCAGTAGTCAGCAGGGGATAAAGAATTCACCCCTCCACTTT.

The genes are TRBV7-8 and TRBJ2-1; D gene unclear. There are 13 residues in the CDR3. V was trimmed by 5 bases and J by 2 bases, leaving 7 bases between them. Germline V gene lookup returns CDR1 SGHVS and CDR2 FQNEAQ. The CDR3: CASSPATYNEQFF. The CDR3 nucleotides are TGTGCCAGCAGCCCAGCCACCTACAATGAGCAGTTCTTC.

The V and J genes are TRBV28 and TRBJ1-2; no clear D. V was shortened by 6 bases and J by 1 base, with 9 bases between the two germline ends. This CDR3 is built from 13 residues. From germline, CDR1 is MDHEN and CDR2 SYDVKM. As DNA, the CDR3 is TGTGCCAGCAGCCCCCGGTTTAACTATGGCTACACCTTC. This sequence encodes CASSPRFNYGYTF.

This clone was counted a single time. The chain uses TRBV12-3 or TRBV12-4 and TRBJ2-2, with D tentatively TRBD1 (6 bases). The CDR3 consists of 12 residues. V lost 6 bases and J 6 bases, leaving 8 bases between the germline ends. This CDR3 reads CASSRGPGELFF. The CDR3 nucleotides are TGTGCCAGCAGCAGGGGTCCCGGGGAGCTGTTTTTT.

The rearrangement joins TRBV3-1 (or the pseudogene TRBV3-2) to TRBJ1-5; 8 bases match TRBD1. Germline V gene data show CDR1 as LGHDT and CDR2 as YNNKEL (reference sequence). The CDR3 loop spans 15 amino acids. V lost 2 bases, J lost 3 bases, and 3 bases stayed unmatched. The CDR3 DNA is TGTGCCAGCAGCCAAACACAGGGGGTCAATCAGCCCCAGCATTTT. It translates to CASSQTQGVNQPQHF.

This chain uses TRBV7-9 with TRBJ2-7, with 15 bases aligning to TRBD2. Losses at the gene ends were 1 base for V and 3 bases for J; bases not matched to a gene: 7. CDR3 length: 18 residues. Germline V lookup: CDR1 SEHNR, CDR2 FQNEAQ (reference sequence). The CDR3 DNA sequence: TGTGCCAGCAGCTTAGGCCAGGGACTAGCGGGAGGCCGCTACGAGCAGTACTTC. This codes for CASSLGQGLAGGRYEQYF.

The chain employs TRBV13 and TRBJ2-1, with TRBD1 matching over 11 bases. This CDR3 region has 17 residues. Germline CDR1 is PRHDT and CDR2 is FYEKMQ (reference sequence). The V and J ends lost 1 base and 10 bases, in that order; junction bases with no gene match: 12. Here the CDR3 DNA reads TGTGCCAGCAGCTTAGACGCCGGGACAGGGGGATATGGGGAGCAGTTCTTC. Amino acid sequence: CASSLDAGTGGYGEQFF.

This clone has more than one count but fewer than ten. The chain is built from TRBV4-2 and TRBJ2-7; D is uncertain. Germline CDR1 LGHNA, CDR2 YNFKEQ. This CDR3 spans 14 amino acids. V was trimmed by 0 bases and J by 1 base, leaving 7 bases between them. This CDR3 is CASSQEQISYEQYF. The CDR3 bases are TGTGCCAGCAGCCAAGAGCAGATTTCCTACGAGCAGTACTTC.

DNA for the CDR3: TGTGCCAGTAGCCCTACCGGACGACCACTCGTAGGCTACGAGCAGTACTTC. This codes for CASSPTGRPLVGYEQYF. The chain recombines TRBV19 with TRBJ2-7; the D is unclear. The CDR3 runs to 17 residues. Trimming took off 6 bases at V and 3 bases at J, with 24 bases between the two ends. Per the germline V gene, CDR1 is LNHDA and CDR2 is SQIVND (reference sequence).

V gene TRBV29-1 combines with J gene TRBJ1-3, with D unclear. V shed 7 bases and J shed 4 bases, with 14 bases lying between them. Per the germline V gene, CDR1 is SQVTM and CDR2 is ANQGSEA. This CDR3 spans 13 amino acids. The CDR3, as DNA: TGCAGCGCCGGAATGGTAGAGGGAAACACCATATATTTT. This sequence encodes CSAGMVEGNTIYF.

The CDR3 nucleotides read TGTGCCTGGACCAGGGGGCACGATCAGCCCCAGCATTTT. Protein sequence: CAWTRGHDQPQHF. This chain connects TRBV30 to TRBJ1-5, with 8 nucleotides matching TRBD1. Germline V CDR1 and CDR2: GTSNPN, SVGIG (reference sequence). Unmatched junction bases numbered 4, after V lost 4 bases and J lost 5 bases. The CDR3 has 13 residues.